Shown below are 4 T cell receptor beta chains from a single sample sequenced in a study of blood T cell repertoires in COVID-19. Here immunoSEQ multiplex PCR was the method, and the copy in TCRdb shows in-frame clones only, minus some. The sample contains roughly 110,000 clones, around four fifths of which appear only once. Sequenced: peripheral blood. The receptors were sampled from a man between 65 and 85 years old with acute or convalescent COVID-19.

The chain has TRBV11-2 and TRBJ1-2; no clear D gene. The CDR3 spans 15 residues. V dropped 7 bases and J dropped 5 bases, with 20 bases sitting between them. Germline V lookup: CDR1 SGHAT, CDR2 FQNNGV. This CDR3 reads CASTPTPGSPYGYTF. The CDR3 bases are TGTGCCAGCACCCCTACCCCGGGGTCACCGTATGGCTACACCTTC.

The chain recombines TRBV11-2 with TRBJ2-7; D possibly corresponds to TRBD2 (6 bases). The CDR3 extends over 16 amino acids. Per germline, CDR1 SGHAT and CDR2 FQNNGV. V lost 6 bases, J lost 2 bases, and 20 bases lay in between. Here the CDR3 DNA reads TGTGCCAGCAGTACTGGGGCCGGGACTTATGCCTACGAGCAGTACTTC. Its protein product is CASSTGAGTYAYEQYF.

The chain couples TRBV25-1 to TRBJ2-7; 9 nucleotides align to TRBD1. The CDR3 sequence is 14 residues long. The J segment lost 6 bases and the V segment lost 6 bases, leaving 9 bases of the junction unmatched. Germline-derived CDR1 and CDR2 are MGHDK and SYGVNS. CDR3 loop: CASRSPTGGSEQYF. The CDR3 bases are TGTGCCAGCAGGAGTCCGACAGGGGGGAGCGAGCAGTACTTC.

CDR3 coding DNA: TGTGCCAGCAGCTTACAGGGCTACGAGCAGTACTTC. Residues: CASSLQGYEQYF. The rearrangement joins TRBV7-8 to TRBJ2-7; possible D gene TRBD1, 5 bases. Per the germline V gene, CDR1 is SGHVS and CDR2 is FQNEAQ. CDR3 length equals 12 residues. The V gene lost 2 bases and the J gene lost 3 bases, with 5 bases spanning the gap.